Below, 14 T cell receptor beta chains from the same sample are listed, as sequenced in a study of CD8 T cells in ankylosing spondylitis. Overall study findings and caveats: Among TCR beta sequences, a motif of roughly 8 highly homologous variants appeared characteristic of ankylosing spondylitis blood.

No cognate antigen is known for these TCRs. TCRdb re-called the 5' RACE reads through MiXCR, storing one row per CDR3 protein. The sample gives roughly 490,000 distinct CDR3 sequences, about 5.7% of which show up once; under 4.5% is in the top ten. The sample taken for sequencing was blood, either unsorted or a sorted T cell fraction (not recorded which). These receptor sequences come from a male donor with ankylosing spondylitis.

This clonotype was seen repeatedly, ten times or more. This chain links TRBV6-4 with TRBJ2-3, with D possibly TRBD1 on 5 matching bases. This CDR3 has 15 amino acids. Germline V gene data show CDR1 as MRHNA and CDR2 as SNTAGT. The ends were cut back, 4 bases at V and 4 bases at J, with 15 bases in the middle. The CDR3: CASSVGQGFADTQYF. CDR3 DNA sequence: TGTGCCAGCAGTGTCGGGCAGGGCTTCGCAGATACGCAGTATTTT.

Ten or more counts support this clonotype. This sequence joins TRBV20-1 and TRBJ2-1, with D possibly TRBD2 on 6 matching bases. The CDR3 spans 11 residues. V lost 6 bases and J lost 13, with 16 bases in between. CDR1 and CDR2 from the germline V gene are DFQATT and SNEGSKA (reference sequence). CDR3 in DNA: TGCAGTGCGGAGGGGACGCGGGTTCAGTTCTTC. Encoded protein: CSAEGTRVQFF.

This clonotype was seen at least ten times. CDR3 DNA: TGCGCCAGCAGCCAAGAGGAGAGGCAGGGAAGAGGCTACACCTTC. It yields the protein CASSQEERQGRGYTF. The genes are TRBV4-1 and TRBJ1-2; possibly TRBD1 for D (5 bases). Trimming took off 0 bases at V and 8 bases at J, with 16 bases between the two ends. The CDR3 is made up of 15 amino acids. CDR1 and CDR2 from the germline V gene are MGHRA and YSYEKL.

The table lists this clonotype with many counts. This chain uses TRBV20-1 with TRBJ2-5, with D possibly being TRBD2 (5 bases). Germline V gene sequence: CDR1 DFQATT, CDR2 SNEGSKA (reference sequence). V dropped 1 base and J dropped 1 base, with 7 bases sitting between them. This CDR3 comprises 13 residues. This CDR3 reads CSARASLQETQYF. The CDR3 DNA reads as TGCAGTGCTAGAGCTAGCCTCCAAGAGACCCAGTACTTC.

This clonotype was observed many times. This rearrangement joins TRBV20-1 to TRBJ1-4; the D gene is possibly TRBD1 (6 bases). CDR1 and CDR2 (germline): DFQATT, SNEGSKA (reference sequence). Trimming took off 7 bases at V and 11 bases at J, with 17 bases between the two ends. The length of the CDR3 is 12 residues. CDR3 region: CSGQDSLKKLFF. The CDR3 bases are TGCAGTGGTCAGGACAGTCTGAAGAAACTGTTTTTT.

At least ten counts were recorded for this clonotype. V and J are TRBV5-1 and TRBJ1-1, with D possibly TRBD1 on 6 matching bases. Trimming left V 0 bases short and J 1 base short, with 16 bases between. In germline, CDR1 is SGHRS, CDR2 YFSETQ. This CDR3 is built from 17 residues. The chain's CDR3 is CASSLVGGRITNTEAFF. The CDR3 region has the DNA TGCGCCAGCAGCTTGGTAGGGGGGCGTATCACGAACACTGAAGCTTTCTTT.

This clonotype was recorded at least ten times. The V call is TRBV20-1, the J call TRBJ2-7; D remains ambiguous. CDR1 is DFQATT and CDR2 is SNEGSKA in the germline V gene (reference sequence). This CDR3 has 14 amino acids. Deletions cut 5 bases from V and 5 bases from J, with 19 bases between. The CDR3 sequence: CSARLSIHTHEQYF. The CDR3 DNA reads TGCAGTGCTCGTCTTTCTATACATACTCACGAGCAGTACTTC.

This clonotype was seen many times. The genes are TRBV28 and TRBJ2-2; D ambiguous. Trimming left V 6 bases short and J 9 bases short, with 11 bases between. CDR3 size: 12 residues. CDR1 MDHEN and CDR2 SYDVKM come from the germline V gene. The CDR3, as DNA: TGTGCCAGCAGCGACGGGCCCCGGGAGCTGTTTTTT. Amino acid sequence: CASSDGPRELFF.

This clonotype came up many times. The chain links TRBV9 to TRBJ2-5, with 11 bases lining up with TRBD2. There are 14 residues in the CDR3. CDR1 and CDR2 from the germline V gene are SGDLS and YYNGEE. Trimming took 3 bases from V and 7 from J; bases not matched to a gene: 5. The CDR3, as DNA: TGTGCCAGCAGCGAGACTAGCGGGGAGGGGACCCAGTACTTC. It codes for CASSETSGEGTQYF.

This clonotype was counted between two and nine times. The chain has TRBV12-3 or TRBV12-4 and TRBJ2-7, with a possible D match to TRBD1 (5 bases). The CDR3 sequence is 14 residues long. Trimming took off 4 bases at V and 0 bases at J, with 10 bases between the two ends. For the CDR3, the DNA is TGTGCCAGCAGTTCCTGGACAACCTCCTACGAGCAGTACTTC. It codes for CASSSWTTSYEQYF.

This clonotype appeared many times. V is TRBV12-3 or TRBV12-4 and J is TRBJ1-1, with D unclear. Trimming took off 6 bases at V and 5 bases at J, with 7 bases between the two ends. CDR3 length: 11 residues. The CDR3 here is CASRGITEAFF. As DNA, the CDR3 is TGTGCCAGCAGGGGGATAACTGAAGCTTTCTTT.

This clonotype was recorded at least ten times. The genes are TRBV29-1 and TRBJ1-4; D might be TRBD1 (5 bases). Germline CDR1 reads SQVTM; CDR2 reads ANQGSEA. This CDR3 has 14 amino acids. V was trimmed by 0 bases and J by 11 bases, leaving 16 bases between them. The CDR3 DNA is TGCAGCGTTGAAGAACCGGGACTCGGGGGGAAACTGTTTTTT. Amino acid sequence: CSVEEPGLGGKLFF.

This clonotype was observed many times. The chain couples TRBV29-1 to TRBJ1-1, with D perhaps TRBD1 (6 bases). Trimming stripped 5 bases from V and 5 bases from J, with 15 bases between. The CDR3 consists of 13 residues. CDR1 and CDR2 from the germline V gene are SQVTM and ANQGSEA. The chain's CDR3 is CSVSGVLATEAFF. DNA for the CDR3: TGCAGCGTTTCAGGGGTCCTCGCTACTGAAGCTTTCTTT.

The V and J genes are TRBV18 and TRBJ1-1; weak D call: TRBD1 (6 bases). CDR3 length equals 15 residues. Germline-derived CDR1 and CDR2 are KGHSH and LQKENI. V shed 6 bases and J shed 7 bases, with 21 bases lying between them. The CDR3 is CASSPTGHPDGEAFF. The CDR3, as DNA: TGTGCCAGCTCGCCAACGGGACACCCCGATGGTGAAGCTTTCTTT.